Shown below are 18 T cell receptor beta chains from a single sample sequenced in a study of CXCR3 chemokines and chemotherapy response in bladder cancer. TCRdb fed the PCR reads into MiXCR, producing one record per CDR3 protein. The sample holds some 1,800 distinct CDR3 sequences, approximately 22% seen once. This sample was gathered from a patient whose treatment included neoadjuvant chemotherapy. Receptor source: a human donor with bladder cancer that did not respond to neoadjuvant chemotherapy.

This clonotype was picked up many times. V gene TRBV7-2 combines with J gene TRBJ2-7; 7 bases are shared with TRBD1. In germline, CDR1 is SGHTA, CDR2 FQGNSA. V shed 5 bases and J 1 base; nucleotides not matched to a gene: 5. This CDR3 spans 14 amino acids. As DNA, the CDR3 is TGTGCCAGCAGCCGACAGGGAAGTTCCTACGAGCAGTACTTC. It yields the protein CASSRQGSSYEQYF.

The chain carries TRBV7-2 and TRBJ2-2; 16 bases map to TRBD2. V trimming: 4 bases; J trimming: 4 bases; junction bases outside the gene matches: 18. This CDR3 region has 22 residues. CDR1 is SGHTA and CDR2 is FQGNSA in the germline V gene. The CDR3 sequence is CASSSPRAGLAGGLSFTGELFF. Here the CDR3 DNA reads TGTGCCAGCAGCTCCCCCCGAGCGGGACTAGCGGGGGGGCTGAGTTTCACCGGGGAGCTGTTTTTT.

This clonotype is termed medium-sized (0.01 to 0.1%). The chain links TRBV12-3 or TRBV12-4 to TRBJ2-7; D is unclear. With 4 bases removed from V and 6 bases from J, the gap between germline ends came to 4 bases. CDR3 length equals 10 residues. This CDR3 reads CASSSGEQYF. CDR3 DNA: TGTGCCAGCAGTTCTGGCGAGCAGTACTTC.

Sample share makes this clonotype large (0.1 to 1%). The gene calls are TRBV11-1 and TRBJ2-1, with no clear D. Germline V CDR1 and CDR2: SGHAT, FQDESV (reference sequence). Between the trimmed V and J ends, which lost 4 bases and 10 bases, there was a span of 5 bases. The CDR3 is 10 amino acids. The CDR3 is CASSSDEQFF. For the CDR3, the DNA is TGTGCCAGCAGCTCCGACGAGCAGTTCTTC.

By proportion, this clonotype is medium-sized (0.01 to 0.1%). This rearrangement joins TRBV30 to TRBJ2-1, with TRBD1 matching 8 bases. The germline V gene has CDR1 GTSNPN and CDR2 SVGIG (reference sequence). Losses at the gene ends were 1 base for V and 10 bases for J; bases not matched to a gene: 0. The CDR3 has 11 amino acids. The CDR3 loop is CAWSGQGEQFF. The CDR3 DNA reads TGTGCCTGGAGTGGACAGGGGGAGCAGTTCTTC. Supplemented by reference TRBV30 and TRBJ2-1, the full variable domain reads SQTIHQWPATLVQPVGSPLSLECTVEGTSNPNLYWYRQAAGRGLQLLFYSVGIGQISSEVPQNLSASRPQDRQFILSSKKLLLSDSGFYLCAWSGQGEQFFGPGTRLTVL.

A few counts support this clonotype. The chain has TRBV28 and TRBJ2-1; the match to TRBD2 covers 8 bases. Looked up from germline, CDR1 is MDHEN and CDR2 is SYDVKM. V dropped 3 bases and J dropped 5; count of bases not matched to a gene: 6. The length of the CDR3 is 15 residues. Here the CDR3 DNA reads TGTGCCAGCAGTTTTTTGCGGGGGGTCAACAATGAGCAGTTCTTC. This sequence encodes CASSFLRGVNNEQFF. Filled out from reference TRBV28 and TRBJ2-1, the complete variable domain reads DVKVTQSSRYLVKRTGEKVFLECVQDMDHENMFWYRQDPGLGLRLIYFSYDVKMKEKGDIPEGYSVSREKKERFSLILESASTNQTSMYLCASSFLRGVNNEQFFGPGTRLTVL.

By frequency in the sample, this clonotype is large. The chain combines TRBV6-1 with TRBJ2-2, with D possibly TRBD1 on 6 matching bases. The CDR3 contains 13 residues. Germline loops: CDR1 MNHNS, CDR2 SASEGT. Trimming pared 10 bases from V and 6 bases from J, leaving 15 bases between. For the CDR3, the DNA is TGTGCCACAGGGGAGTTCAAGGCCGGGGAGCTGTTTTTT. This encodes CATGEFKAGELFF.

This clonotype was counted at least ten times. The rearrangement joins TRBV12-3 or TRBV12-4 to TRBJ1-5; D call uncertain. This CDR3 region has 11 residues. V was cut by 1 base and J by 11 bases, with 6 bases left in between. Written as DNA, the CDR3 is TGTGCCAGCAGTTTAGAAGGAACCCAGCATTTT. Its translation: CASSLEGTQHF.

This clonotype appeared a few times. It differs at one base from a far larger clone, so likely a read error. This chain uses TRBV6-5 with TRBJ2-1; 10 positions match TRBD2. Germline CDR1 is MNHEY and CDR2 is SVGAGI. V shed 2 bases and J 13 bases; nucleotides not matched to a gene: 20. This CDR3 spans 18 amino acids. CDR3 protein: CASSYRGPGLARQETQFF. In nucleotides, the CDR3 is TGTGCCAGCAGTTACCGGGGACCGGGACTAGCGCGCCAAGAGACCCAGTTCTTC.

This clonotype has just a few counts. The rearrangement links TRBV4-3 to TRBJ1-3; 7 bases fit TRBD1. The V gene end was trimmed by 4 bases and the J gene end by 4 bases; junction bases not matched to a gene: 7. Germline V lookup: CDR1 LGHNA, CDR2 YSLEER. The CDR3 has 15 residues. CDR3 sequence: CASSPDRAAGNTIYF. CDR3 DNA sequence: TGCGCCAGCAGCCCAGACAGGGCGGCAGGAAACACCATATATTTT.

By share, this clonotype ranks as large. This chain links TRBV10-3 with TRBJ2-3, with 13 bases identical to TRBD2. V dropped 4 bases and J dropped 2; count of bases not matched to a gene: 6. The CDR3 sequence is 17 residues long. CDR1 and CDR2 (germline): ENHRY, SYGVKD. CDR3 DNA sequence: TGTGCCATCAGTGGCGGGACTAGCGGGGCCTACACAGATACGCAGTATTTT. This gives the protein CAISGGTSGAYTDTQYF.

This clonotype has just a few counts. As DNA, the CDR3 is TGCAGTGCTAGAAGTGTCAGGGGCATGTACGAGCAGTACTTC. This encodes CSARSVRGMYEQYF. The rearrangement links TRBV20-1 to TRBJ2-7; TRBD1 is a possible D gene (6 bases). CDR1 DFQATT and CDR2 SNEGSKA come from the germline V gene (reference sequence). There are 14 residues in the CDR3. With 2 bases removed from V and 4 bases from J, the gap between germline ends came to 15 bases.

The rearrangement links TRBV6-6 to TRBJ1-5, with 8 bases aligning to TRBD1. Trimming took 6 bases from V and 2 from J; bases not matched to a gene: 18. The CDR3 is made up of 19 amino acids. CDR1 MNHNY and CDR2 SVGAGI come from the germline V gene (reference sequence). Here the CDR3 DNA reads TGTGCCAGCAGACCGGACAGGGAGAATGAAGACCGGGGCAATCAGCCCCAGCATTTT. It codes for CASRPDRENEDRGNQPQHF.

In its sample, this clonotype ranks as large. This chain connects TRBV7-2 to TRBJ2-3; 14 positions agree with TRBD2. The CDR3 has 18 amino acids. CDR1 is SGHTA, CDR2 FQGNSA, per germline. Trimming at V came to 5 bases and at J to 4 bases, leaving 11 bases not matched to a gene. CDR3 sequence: CASSLRRLAGGVADTQYF. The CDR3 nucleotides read TGTGCCAGCAGCCTTAGGCGACTAGCGGGGGGGGTAGCAGATACGCAGTATTTT.

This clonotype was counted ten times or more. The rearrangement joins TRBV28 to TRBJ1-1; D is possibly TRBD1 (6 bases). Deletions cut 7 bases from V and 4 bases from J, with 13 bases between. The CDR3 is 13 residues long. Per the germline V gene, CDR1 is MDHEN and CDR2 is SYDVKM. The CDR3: CASIRLGGTEAFF. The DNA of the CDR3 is TGTGCCAGCATTAGGCTAGGGGGCACTGAAGCTTTCTTT.

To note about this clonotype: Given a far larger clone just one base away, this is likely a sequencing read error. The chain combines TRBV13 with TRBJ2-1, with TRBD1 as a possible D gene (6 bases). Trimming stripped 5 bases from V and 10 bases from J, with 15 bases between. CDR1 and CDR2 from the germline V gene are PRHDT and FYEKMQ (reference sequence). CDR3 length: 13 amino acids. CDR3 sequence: CASSQDSGSEQFF. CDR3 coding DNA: TGTGCCAGCAGCCAGGACAGCGGTAGCGAGCAGTTCTTC.

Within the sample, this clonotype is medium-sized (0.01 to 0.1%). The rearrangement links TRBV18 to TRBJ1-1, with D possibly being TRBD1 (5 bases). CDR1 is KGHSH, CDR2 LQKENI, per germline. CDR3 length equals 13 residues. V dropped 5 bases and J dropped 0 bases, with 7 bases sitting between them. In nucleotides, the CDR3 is TGTGCCAGCTCAGGGGACTTGAACACTGAAGCTTTCTTT. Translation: CASSGDLNTEAFF.

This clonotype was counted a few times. In DNA, the CDR3 is TGTGCCAGCAGTTACGGAATTCCCGGGACAGGGGGGGGCCATGGCTACACCTTC. This translates into CASSYGIPGTGGGHGYTF. The chain recombines TRBV6-5 with TRBJ1-2, with 11 bases lining up with TRBD1. The V and J ends lost 2 bases and 6 bases, in that order; junction bases with no gene match: 14. CDR1 MNHEY and CDR2 SVGAGI come from the germline V gene. The CDR3 extends over 18 amino acids.